This T cell receptor beta chain came from a study of control samples from healthy donors and cancer patients. Produced via immunoSEQ multiplex PCR; TCRdb's table is partial and in-frame only. The data hold 100,000 to 150,000 clones, with around 90% observed a single time. The CDR3 length is 15 residues. The germline V gene encodes CDR1 SGHRS and CDR2 YFSETQ. The V segment lost 0 bases and the J segment 8 bases; nucleotides outside the gene matches: 4. This chain connects TRBV5-1 to TRBJ1-4; 10 bases fit TRBD1. Sequenced material: blood. This TCR came from a man in his late teens or twenties in good health. This CDR3 is CASSLVGTGEEKLFF. The CDR3 DNA sequence: TGCGCCAGCAGCTTGGTTGGGACAGGGGAGGAAAAACTGTTTTTT.